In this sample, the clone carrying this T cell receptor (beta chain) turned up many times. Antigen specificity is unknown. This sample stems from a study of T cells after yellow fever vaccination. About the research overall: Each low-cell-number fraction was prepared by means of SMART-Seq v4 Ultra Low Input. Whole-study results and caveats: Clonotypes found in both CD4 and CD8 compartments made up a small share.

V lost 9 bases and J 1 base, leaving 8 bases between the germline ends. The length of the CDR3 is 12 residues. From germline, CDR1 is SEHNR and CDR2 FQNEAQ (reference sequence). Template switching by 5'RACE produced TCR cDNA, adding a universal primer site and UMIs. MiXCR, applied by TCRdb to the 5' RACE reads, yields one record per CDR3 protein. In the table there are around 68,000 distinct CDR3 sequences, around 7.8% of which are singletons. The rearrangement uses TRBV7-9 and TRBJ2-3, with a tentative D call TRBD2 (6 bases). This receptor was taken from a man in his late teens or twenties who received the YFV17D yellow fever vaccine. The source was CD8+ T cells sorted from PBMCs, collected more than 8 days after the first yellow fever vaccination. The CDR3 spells CASSGGTDTQYF. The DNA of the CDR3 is TGTGCCAGTAGCGGTGGCACAGATACGCAGTATTTT.